This T cell receptor beta chain was observed in a study of beta chain features in type 1 diabetes. The study, taken as a whole, reports: In every one of the four CD4+ subsets, TCRB CDR3s were moderately but significantly shorter in Type 1 diabetes patients.

With respect to this clone: Its target is unknown.

The sequenced template was cDNA made from the entire isolated RNA. The table came from immunoSEQ multiplex PCR; TCRdb's copy has only in-frame clones and leaves some out. The data show a few hundred thousand clones, around an eighth seen once. The sample comprised naive CD4+ T cells from blood. This sequence originates from a woman aged 18-35 years with type 1 diabetes.

The CDR3 spells CASRYREKEFF. DNA for the CDR3: TGTGCCAGCAGGTATAGGGAGAAGGAGTTCTTC. The genes are TRBV6-5 and TRBJ2-1; tentative D call: TRBD2 (5 bases). CDR3 length: 11 amino acids. Germline V gene lookup returns CDR1 MNHEY and CDR2 SVGAGI. The ends were cut back, 6 bases at V and 14 bases at J, with 14 bases in the middle.